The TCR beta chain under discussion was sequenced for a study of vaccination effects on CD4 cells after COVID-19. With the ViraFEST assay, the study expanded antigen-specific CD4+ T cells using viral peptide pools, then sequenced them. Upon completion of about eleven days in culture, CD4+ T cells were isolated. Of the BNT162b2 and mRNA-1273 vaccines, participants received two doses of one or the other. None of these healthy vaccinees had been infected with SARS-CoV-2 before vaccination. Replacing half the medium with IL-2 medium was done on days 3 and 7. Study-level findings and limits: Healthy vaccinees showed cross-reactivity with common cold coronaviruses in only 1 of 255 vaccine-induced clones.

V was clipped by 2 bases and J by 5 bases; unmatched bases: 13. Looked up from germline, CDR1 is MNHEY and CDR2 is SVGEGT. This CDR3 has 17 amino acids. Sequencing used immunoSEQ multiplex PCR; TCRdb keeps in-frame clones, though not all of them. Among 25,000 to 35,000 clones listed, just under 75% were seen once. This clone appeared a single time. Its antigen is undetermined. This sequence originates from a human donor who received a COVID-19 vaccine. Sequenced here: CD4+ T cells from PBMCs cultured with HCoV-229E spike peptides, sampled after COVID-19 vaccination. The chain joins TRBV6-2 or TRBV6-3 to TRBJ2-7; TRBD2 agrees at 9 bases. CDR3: CASSYAYGREGSDEQYF. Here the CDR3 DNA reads TGTGCCAGCAGTTACGCATATGGGCGGGAGGGCAGTGACGAGCAGTACTTC.